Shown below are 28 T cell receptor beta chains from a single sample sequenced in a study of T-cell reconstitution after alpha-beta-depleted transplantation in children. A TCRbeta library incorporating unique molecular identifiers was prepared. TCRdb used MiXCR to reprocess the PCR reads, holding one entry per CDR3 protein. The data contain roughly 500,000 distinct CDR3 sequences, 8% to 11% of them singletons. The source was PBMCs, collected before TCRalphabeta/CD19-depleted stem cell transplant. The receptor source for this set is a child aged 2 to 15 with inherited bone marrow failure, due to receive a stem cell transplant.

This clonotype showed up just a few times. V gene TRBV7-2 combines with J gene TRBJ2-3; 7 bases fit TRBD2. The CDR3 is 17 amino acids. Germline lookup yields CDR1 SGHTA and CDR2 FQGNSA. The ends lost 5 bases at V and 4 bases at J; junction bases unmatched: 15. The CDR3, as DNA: TGTGCCAGCAGCCTCCGTTTTAGCGGGTTGGTCGCAGATACGCAGTATTTT. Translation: CASSLRFSGLVADTQYF. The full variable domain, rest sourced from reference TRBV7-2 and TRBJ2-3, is GAGVSQSPSNKVTEKGKDVELRCDPISGHTALYWYRQSLGQGLEFLIYFQGNSAPDKSGLPSDRFSAERTGGSVSTLTIQRTQQEDSAVYLCASSLRFSGLVADTQYFGPGTRLTVL.

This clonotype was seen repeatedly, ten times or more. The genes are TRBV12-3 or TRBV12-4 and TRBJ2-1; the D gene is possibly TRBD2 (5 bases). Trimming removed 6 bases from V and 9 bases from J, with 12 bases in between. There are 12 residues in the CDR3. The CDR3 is CASSYGLPEQFF. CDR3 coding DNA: TGTGCCAGCAGCTACGGACTCCCTGAGCAGTTCTTC.

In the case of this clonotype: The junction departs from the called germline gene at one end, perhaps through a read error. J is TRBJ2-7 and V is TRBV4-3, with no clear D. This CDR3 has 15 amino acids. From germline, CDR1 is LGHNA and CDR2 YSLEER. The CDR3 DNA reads TGCGCCAGCAGCCAAGATGTAGGACCTCCCTACGAGCTGTACTTC. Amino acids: CASSQDVGPPYELYF.

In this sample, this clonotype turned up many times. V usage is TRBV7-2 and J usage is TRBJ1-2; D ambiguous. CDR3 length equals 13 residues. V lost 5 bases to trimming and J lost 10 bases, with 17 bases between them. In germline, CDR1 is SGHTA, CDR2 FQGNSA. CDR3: CASSAYSRTPYTF. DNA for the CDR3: TGTGCCAGCAGCGCATATTCTAGGACCCCCTACACCTTC.

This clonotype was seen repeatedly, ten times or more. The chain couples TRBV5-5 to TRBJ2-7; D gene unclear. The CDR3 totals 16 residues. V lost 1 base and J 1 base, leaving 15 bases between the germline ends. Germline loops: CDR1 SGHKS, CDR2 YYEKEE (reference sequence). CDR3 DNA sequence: TGTGCCAGCAGCTTGAATGCAGGCGTTCGTTCCTACGAGCAGTACTTC. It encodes CASSLNAGVRSYEQYF.

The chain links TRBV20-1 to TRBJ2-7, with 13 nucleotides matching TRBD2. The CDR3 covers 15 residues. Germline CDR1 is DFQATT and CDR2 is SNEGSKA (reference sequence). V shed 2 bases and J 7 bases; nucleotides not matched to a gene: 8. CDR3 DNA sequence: TGCAGTGCTAGATGGACTAGCGGGAGAACGTGGGAGCAGTACTTC. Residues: CSARWTSGRTWEQYF.

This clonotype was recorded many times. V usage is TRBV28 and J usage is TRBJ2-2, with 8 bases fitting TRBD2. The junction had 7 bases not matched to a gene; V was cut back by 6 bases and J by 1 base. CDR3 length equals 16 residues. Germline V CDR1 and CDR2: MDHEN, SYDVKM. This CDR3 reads CASRRGLALNTGELFF. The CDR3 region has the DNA TGTGCCAGCAGGCGCGGACTAGCCCTGAACACCGGGGAGCTGTTTTTT.

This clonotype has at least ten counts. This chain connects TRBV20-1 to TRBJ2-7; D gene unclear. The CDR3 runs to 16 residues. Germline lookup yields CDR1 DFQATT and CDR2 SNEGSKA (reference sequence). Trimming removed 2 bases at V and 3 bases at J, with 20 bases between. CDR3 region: CSARYSTGRNGYEQYF. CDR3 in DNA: TGCAGTGCTAGATATTCCACTGGGCGGAATGGCTACGAGCAGTACTTC.

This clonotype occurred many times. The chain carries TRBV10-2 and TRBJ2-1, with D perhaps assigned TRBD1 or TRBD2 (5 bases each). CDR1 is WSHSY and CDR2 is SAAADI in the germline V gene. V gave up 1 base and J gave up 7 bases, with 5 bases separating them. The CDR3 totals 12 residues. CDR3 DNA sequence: TGCGCCAGCAGTGAGTGGGGGAATGAGCAGTTCTTC. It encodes CASSEWGNEQFF.

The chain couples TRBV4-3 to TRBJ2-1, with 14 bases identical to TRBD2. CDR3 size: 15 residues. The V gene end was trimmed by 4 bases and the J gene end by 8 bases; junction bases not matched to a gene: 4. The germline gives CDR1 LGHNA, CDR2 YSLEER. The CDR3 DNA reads TGCGCCAGCAGCCCACAGGGACTAGCGGGAGATGAGCAGTTCTTC. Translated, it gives CASSPQGLAGDEQFF.

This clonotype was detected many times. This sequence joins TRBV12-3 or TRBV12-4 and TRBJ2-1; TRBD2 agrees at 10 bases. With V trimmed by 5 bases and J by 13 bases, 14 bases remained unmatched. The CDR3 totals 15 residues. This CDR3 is CASSPSTSGQRRQFF. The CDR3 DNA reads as TGTGCCAGCAGTCCCTCGACTAGCGGGCAACGAAGACAGTTCTTC.

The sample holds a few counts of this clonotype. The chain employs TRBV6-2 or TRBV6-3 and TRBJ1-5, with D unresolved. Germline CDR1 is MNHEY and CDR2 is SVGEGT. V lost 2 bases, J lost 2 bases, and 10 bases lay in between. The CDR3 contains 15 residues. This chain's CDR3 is CASSYREGRNQPQHF. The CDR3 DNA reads TGTGCCAGCAGTTACAGAGAGGGTCGCAATCAGCCCCAGCATTTT.

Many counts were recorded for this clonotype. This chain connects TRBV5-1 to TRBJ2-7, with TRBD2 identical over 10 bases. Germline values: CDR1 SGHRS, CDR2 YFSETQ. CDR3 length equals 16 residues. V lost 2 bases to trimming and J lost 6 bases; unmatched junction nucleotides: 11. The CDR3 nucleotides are TGCGCCAGCAGCTTCCTACTAGCGGGGTCCTCCGTCGAGCAGTACTTC. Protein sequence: CASSFLLAGSSVEQYF.

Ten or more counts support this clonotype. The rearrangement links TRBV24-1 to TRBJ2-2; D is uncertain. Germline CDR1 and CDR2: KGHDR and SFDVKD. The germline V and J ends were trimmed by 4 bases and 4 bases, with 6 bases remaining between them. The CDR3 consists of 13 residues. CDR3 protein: CATSEDGTGELFF. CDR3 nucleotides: TGTGCCACCAGTGAGGACGGCACCGGGGAGCTGTTTTTT.

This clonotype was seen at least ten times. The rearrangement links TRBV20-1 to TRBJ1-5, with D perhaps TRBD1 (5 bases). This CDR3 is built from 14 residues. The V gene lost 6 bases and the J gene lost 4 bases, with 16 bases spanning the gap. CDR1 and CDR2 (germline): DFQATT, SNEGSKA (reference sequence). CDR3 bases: TGCAGTGCCCTATCCGGGACCCGGAATCAGCCCCAGCATTTT. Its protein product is CSALSGTRNQPQHF.

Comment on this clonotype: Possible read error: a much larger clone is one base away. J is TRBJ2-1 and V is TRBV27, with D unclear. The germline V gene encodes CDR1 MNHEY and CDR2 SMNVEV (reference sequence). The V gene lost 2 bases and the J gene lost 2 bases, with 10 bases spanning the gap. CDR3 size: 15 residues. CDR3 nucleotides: TGTGCCAGCAGTTTAATGACCCCAACCTACAATGAGCAGTTCTTC. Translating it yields CASSLMTPTYNEQFF.

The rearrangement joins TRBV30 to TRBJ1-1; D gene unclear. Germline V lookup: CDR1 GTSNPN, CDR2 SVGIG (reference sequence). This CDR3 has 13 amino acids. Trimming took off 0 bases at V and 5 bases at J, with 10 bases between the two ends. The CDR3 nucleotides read TGTGCCTGGAGTGTACTTCCGGGGACTGAAGCTTTCTTT. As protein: CAWSVLPGTEAFF.

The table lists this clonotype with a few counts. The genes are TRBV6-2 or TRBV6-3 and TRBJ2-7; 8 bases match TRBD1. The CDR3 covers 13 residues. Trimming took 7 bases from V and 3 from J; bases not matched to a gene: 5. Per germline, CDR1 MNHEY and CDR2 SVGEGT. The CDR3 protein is CASTRTGLYEQYF. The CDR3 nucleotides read TGTGCCAGCACCAGGACAGGGCTCTACGAGCAGTACTTC.

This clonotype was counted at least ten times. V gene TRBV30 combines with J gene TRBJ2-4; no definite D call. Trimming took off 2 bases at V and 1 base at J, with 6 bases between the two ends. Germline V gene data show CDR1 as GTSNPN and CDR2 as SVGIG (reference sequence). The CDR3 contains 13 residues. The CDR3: CAWSRSAKNIQYF. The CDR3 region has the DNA TGTGCCTGGAGTAGATCGGCCAAAAACATTCAGTACTTC.

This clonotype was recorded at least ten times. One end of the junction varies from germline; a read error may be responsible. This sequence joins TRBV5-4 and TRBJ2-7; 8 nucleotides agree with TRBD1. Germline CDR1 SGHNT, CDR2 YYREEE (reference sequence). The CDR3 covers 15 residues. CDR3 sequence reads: CASSSSGTGPYERNF. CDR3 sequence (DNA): TGTGCCAGCAGCTCGTCCGGGACAGGACCCTACGAGCGGAACTTC.

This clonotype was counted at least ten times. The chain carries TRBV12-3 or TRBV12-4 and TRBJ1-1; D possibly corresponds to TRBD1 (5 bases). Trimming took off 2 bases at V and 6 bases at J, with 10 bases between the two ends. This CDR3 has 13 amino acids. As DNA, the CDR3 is TGTGCCAGCAGTTTAAGACAGCGATCTGAAGCTTTCTTT. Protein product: CASSLRQRSEAFF.

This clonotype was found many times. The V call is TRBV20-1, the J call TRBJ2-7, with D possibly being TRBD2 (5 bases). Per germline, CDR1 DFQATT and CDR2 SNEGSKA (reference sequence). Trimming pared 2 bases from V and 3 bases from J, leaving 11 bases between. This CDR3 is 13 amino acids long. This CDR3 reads CSARWLASYEQYF. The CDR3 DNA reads TGCAGTGCTAGATGGCTAGCTAGCTACGAGCAGTACTTC.

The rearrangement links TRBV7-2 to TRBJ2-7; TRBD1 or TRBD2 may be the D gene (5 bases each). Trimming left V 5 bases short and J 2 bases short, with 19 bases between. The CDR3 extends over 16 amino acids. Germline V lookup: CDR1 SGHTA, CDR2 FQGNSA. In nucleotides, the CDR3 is TGTGCCAGCAGCCCGCCCCGAGGGGCGAGCCCCTACGAGCAGTACTTC. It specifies CASSPPRGASPYEQYF.

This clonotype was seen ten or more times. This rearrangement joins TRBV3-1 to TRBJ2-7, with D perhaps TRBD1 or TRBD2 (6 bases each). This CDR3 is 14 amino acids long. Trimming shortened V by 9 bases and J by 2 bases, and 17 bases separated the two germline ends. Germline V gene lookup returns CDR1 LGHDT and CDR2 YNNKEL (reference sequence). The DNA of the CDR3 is TGTGCCAGTCTAGGGGGTAGCGGAACCTACGAGCAGTACTTC. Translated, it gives CASLGGSGTYEQYF.

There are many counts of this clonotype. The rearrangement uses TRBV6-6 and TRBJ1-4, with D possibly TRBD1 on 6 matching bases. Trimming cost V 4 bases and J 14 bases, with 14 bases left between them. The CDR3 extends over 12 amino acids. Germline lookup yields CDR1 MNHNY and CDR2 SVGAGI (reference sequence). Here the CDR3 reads CASSFQTGGLFF. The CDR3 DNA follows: TGTGCCAGCAGTTTCCAGACAGGCGGGCTGTTTTTT.

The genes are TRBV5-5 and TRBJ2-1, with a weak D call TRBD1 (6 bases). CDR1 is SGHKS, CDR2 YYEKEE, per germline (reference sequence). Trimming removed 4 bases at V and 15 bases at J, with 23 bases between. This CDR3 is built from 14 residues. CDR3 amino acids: CASSGTLQGSSRFF. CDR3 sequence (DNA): TGTGCCAGCAGCGGGACCCTACAGGGTTCCTCTCGGTTCTTC.

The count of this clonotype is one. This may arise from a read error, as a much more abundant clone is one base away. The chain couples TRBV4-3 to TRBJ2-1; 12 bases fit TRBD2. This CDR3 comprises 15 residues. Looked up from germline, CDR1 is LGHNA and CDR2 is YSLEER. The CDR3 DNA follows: TGCGCCAGCAGCCGCGGACTAGCGGGGTACATTGAGCAGTTCTTC. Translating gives CASSRGLAGYIEQFF.

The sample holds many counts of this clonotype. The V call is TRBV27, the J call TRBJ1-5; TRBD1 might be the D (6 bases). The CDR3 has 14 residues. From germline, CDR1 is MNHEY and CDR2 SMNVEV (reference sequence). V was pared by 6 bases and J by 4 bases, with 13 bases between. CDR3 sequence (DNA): TGTGCCAGCAGCCCCACGGGGGCGAATCAGCCCCAGCATTTT. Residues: CASSPTGANQPQHF.